A selection of T cell receptor beta chains follows, all from one sample in a study of OX40 agonist ivuxolimab in advanced cancers. Sequenced by immunoSEQ multiplex PCR; TCRdb stores in-frame clones only, minus some. The table lists some 80,000 clones, around nine tenths of them singletons, with around 4.4% in the top ten. Specimen: CD4+ or CD8+ T cells sorted from blood, collected in a trial of the OX40 agonist ivuxolimab. The receptors shown here come from an adult with an advanced solid tumor such as melanoma, head and neck, liver or kidney cancer. The CDR3 runs from the conserved cysteine through the conserved F or W. The D gene is left open where the match is weak. The size field is filled for only some rows; it gives once, few, many or a size class.

>TRBJ1-1|NA|TRBD1|TRBV28
CASTSSGGITEAFF
TGTGCCAGCACGTCTTCAGGGGGCATAACTGAAGCTTTCTTT
>TRBJ2-3|NA|NA|TRBV11-3
CASSRGTDTQYF
TGTGCCAGCAGCAGGGGAACAGATACGCAGTATTTT
>TRBJ2-3|NA|TRBD1|TRBV11-3
CASTARGRVNTQYF
TGTGCCAGCACCGCCAGGGGGCGCGTAAATACGCAGTATTTT
>TRBJ1-2|NA|NA|TRBV6-6
CASSPRDRGNYGYTF
TGTGCCAGCAGCCCACGGGATAGGGGGAACTATGGCTACACCTTC
>TRBJ2-6|NA|TRBD1|TRBV5-6
CASSLEGRGRSGANVLTF
TGTGCCAGCAGCTTGGAGGGCAGGGGGCGCTCTGGGGCCAACGTCCTGACTTTC
>TRBJ2-2|NA|TRBD2|TRBV19
CASKVAGLTGELFF
TGTGCCAGTAAAGTAGCGGGGCTTACCGGGGAGCTGTTTTTT
>TRBJ2-1|once|NA|TRBV11-2
CASSLDESSSYNEQFF
TGTGCCAGCAGCTTAGACGAGTCGAGCTCCTACAATGAGCAGTTCTTC
>TRBJ2-1|NA|NA|TRBV7-2
CASSPQRAGRNEQFF
TGTGCCAGCAGCCCTCAGAGAGCAGGGAGGAATGAGCAGTTCTTC
>TRBJ2-3|NA|TRBD1|TRBV6-1
CASSGGQITDTQYF
TGTGCCAGCAGTGGGGGACAGATCACAGATACGCAGTATTTT
>TRBJ2-7|NA|TRBD1|TRBV7-9
CASSRLAGQGAYEQYF
TGTGCCAGCAGCCGATTAGCGGGACAGGGGGCCTACGAGCAGTACTTC
>TRBJ1-1|once|NA|TRBV2
CACRATPEAFF
TGTGCCTGCCGGGCGACACCTGAAGCTTTCTTT
>TRBJ2-7|once|NA|TRBV28
CASSLWGSSYEQYF
TGTGCCAGCAGTTTATGGGGGTCCTCCTACGAGCAGTACTTC
>TRBJ2-3|NA|NA|TRBV7-2
CASSLDSLVSDTQYF
TGTGCCAGCAGCTTAGACTCTCTAGTCAGCGATACGCAGTATTTT
>TRBJ2-2|NA|TRBD1|TRBV5-4
CASSSTGTGAGGELFF
TGTGCCAGCAGCTCAACCGGGACAGGGGCTGGCGGGGAGCTGTTTTTT
>TRBJ2-3|once|TRBD2|TRBV2
CASSFTSGSVDTQYF
TGTGCCAGCAGTTTCACTAGCGGGAGTGTCGATACGCAGTATTTT
>TRBJ2-3|NA|NA|TRBV19
CASSRGILSTDTQYF
TGTGCCAGTAGTAGGGGGATACTAAGCACAGATACGCAGTATTTT